These 14 T cell receptor beta chains came from one sample sequenced in a study of T-cell reconstitution after alpha-beta-depleted transplantation in children. TCRbeta library construction was performed incorporating unique molecular identifiers. TCRdb used MiXCR to reprocess the PCR reads, holding one entry per CDR3 protein. The table includes about 580,000 distinct CDR3 sequences, roughly 24% detected once. This specimen was PBMCs, mostly from graft donor cells, taken 360 days after TCRalphabeta/CD19-depleted stem cell transplant. These receptors all stem from a boy under three years old who had a stem cell transplant for acute myeloid leukemia, so the T cells may come from the graft donor.

The table lists this clonotype with many counts. V usage is TRBV20-1 and J usage is TRBJ1-5, with D unresolved. Germline V gene lookup returns CDR1 DFQATT and CDR2 SNEGSKA (reference sequence). There are 14 residues in the CDR3. Trimming removed 2 bases at V and 1 base at J, with 9 bases between. CDR3 coding DNA: TGCAGTGCTAGAAGGCCATCAAGCAATCAGCCCCAGCATTTT. Translated: CSARRPSSNQPQHF.

This sequence joins TRBV20-1 and TRBJ1-1; perhaps TRBD1 as D (5 bases). Germline CDR1 reads DFQATT; CDR2 reads SNEGSKA (reference sequence). The CDR3 length is 13 residues. V was shortened by 6 bases and J by 5 bases, with 16 bases between the two germline ends. The CDR3 bases are TGCAGTGCCCCCGAGGGTGGGGGTACTGAAGCTTTCTTT. Its translation is CSAPEGGGTEAFF.

The chain couples TRBV20-1 to TRBJ2-3; D may be TRBD1 (6 bases). Germline V gene data show CDR1 as DFQATT and CDR2 as SNEGSKA (reference sequence). Trimming shortened V by 0 bases and J by 3 bases, and 13 bases separated the two germline ends. This CDR3 region has 15 residues. The CDR3 nucleotides are TGCAGTGCTAGAGATGAGTGGGGGCGGACAGATACGCAGTATTTT. Residues: CSARDEWGRTDTQYF.

This clonotype appeared many times. In nucleotides, the CDR3 is TGTGCCACCAGTGAAAGACTCACAGATACGCAGTATTTT. This sequence encodes CATSERLTDTQYF. This sequence joins TRBV24-1 and TRBJ2-3; D not resolved. The germline V and J ends were trimmed by 4 bases and 2 bases, with 6 bases remaining between them. The CDR3 is 13 amino acids. Germline V gene data show CDR1 as KGHDR and CDR2 as SFDVKD.

A few counts support this clonotype. V is TRBV20-1 and J is TRBJ2-4, with D possibly matching TRBD2 (5 bases). CDR1 and CDR2 (germline): DFQATT, SNEGSKA (reference sequence). Trimming cost V 6 bases and J 0 bases, with 18 bases left between them. The CDR3 consists of 16 residues. The CDR3 nucleotides read TGCAGTGCCCCCGTCGGCGAGGGTTTAGCCAAAAACATTCAGTACTTC. Translation: CSAPVGEGLAKNIQYF.

The rearrangement uses TRBV4-1 and TRBJ2-3; D remains unclear. In germline, CDR1 is MGHRA, CDR2 YSYEKL. The CDR3 spans 16 residues. Trimming removed 2 bases at V and 0 bases at J, with 12 bases between. CDR3 nucleotides: TGCGCCAGCAGCCAAACCGGTGTGGGTAGCACAGATACGCAGTATTTT. It encodes CASSQTGVGSTDTQYF.

The table lists this clonotype with many counts. The V gene is TRBV12-3 or TRBV12-4, the J gene TRBJ2-1; possibly TRBD1 or TRBD2 for D (5 bases each). V lost 3 bases to trimming and J lost 0 bases, with 15 bases between them. This CDR3 has 17 residues. Here the CDR3 DNA reads TGTGCCAGCAGTTTCAAAAACACGGGGCGCTCCTACAATGAGCAGTTCTTC. It translates to CASSFKNTGRSYNEQFF.

This clonotype has just one count. CDR3 protein: CASSRVGTGDNGYTF. CDR3 nucleotide sequence: TGTGCCAGCAGCCGGGTCGGGACAGGGGATAATGGCTACACCTTC. The chain couples TRBV14 to TRBJ1-2; 10 bases align to TRBD1. The CDR3 consists of 15 residues. After removal of 4 bases from V and 6 bases from J, the junction contained 8 bases not matched to a gene. Germline V gene data show CDR1 as SGHDN and CDR2 as FVKESK.

This clonotype was observed at least ten times. J is TRBJ2-3 and V is TRBV20-1; perhaps TRBD2 as D (5 bases). The CDR3 loop spans 15 amino acids. Trimming took off 3 bases at V and 0 bases at J, with 13 bases between the two ends. Germline V CDR1 and CDR2: DFQATT, SNEGSKA (reference sequence). Here the CDR3 reads CSASPGESSTDTQYF. The CDR3 region has the DNA TGCAGTGCTAGCCCCGGGGAATCTAGCACAGATACGCAGTATTTT.

The rearrangement links TRBV5-1 to TRBJ2-1, with D perhaps TRBD2 (7 bases). Deletions cut 2 bases from V and 7 bases from J, with 13 bases between. The CDR3 runs to 14 residues. Per the germline V gene, CDR1 is SGHRS and CDR2 is YFSETQ. In nucleotides, the CDR3 is TGCGCCAGCAGCTTTCCAAGGGGGGGAAATGAGCAGTTCTTC. Its translation is CASSFPRGGNEQFF.

This clonotype was recorded a few times. This rearrangement joins TRBV20-1 to TRBJ2-1, with TRBD1 identical over 10 bases. Germline assignment: CDR1 DFQATT and CDR2 SNEGSKA (reference sequence). This CDR3 is built from 14 residues. V shed 5 bases and J 5 bases; nucleotides not matched to a gene: 6. In nucleotides, the CDR3 is TGCAGTGCTTACGACAGGGGGCTTGACAATGAGCAGTTCTTC. Translated, it gives CSAYDRGLDNEQFF.

There are a few counts of this clonotype. V gene TRBV12-3 or TRBV12-4 combines with J gene TRBJ2-2; 9 nucleotides align to TRBD1. The CDR3 runs to 15 residues. Trimming at V came to 5 bases and at J to 6 bases, leaving 7 bases not matched to a gene. CDR3 nucleotide sequence: TGTGCCAGCAGTCTTGGGACAGGGAGGTCCGGGGAGCTGTTTTTT. The encoded protein is CASSLGTGRSGELFF.

This clonotype was found many times. The V call is TRBV7-2, the J call TRBJ2-5; TRBD1 or TRBD2 may be the D gene (5 bases each). The V end was cut by 6 bases, the J end by 3 bases, with 17 bases between. Per germline, CDR1 SGHTA and CDR2 FQGNSA. The CDR3 has 15 amino acids. The CDR3 DNA follows: TGTGCCAGCAGTTTCTATCGGGGCAGTGAAGAGACCCAGTACTTC. It specifies CASSFYRGSEETQYF.

This clonotype was counted many times. The chain has TRBV5-1 and TRBJ1-3, with TRBD1 matching 8 bases. Germline V CDR1 and CDR2: SGHRS, YFSETQ. The ends lost 4 bases at V and 0 bases at J; junction bases unmatched: 6. The CDR3 runs 16 residues. In DNA form, the CDR3 reads TGCGCCAGCAGCCGGACAGGGATGAGCTCTGGAAACACCATATATTTT. It is translated as CASSRTGMSSGNTIYF.